These T cell receptor beta chains were read from a single sample in a study of T cells in localized non-small cell lung cancer. Data came from immunoSEQ multiplex PCR; TCRdb stores just in-frame clones and leaves some out. The table lists around 18,000 clones, approximately 80% of them singletons, with about 25% in the top ten. Sequences were derived from peripheral blood, sampled before any cancer treatment. These receptors all stem from a female donor older than 55 with stage I lung adenocarcinoma. Each CDR3 is given with its conserved first and last residue. D genes are given only for firm matches. The size of a clone is reported for some rows only, either as once, few or many, or as a class for expanded clones.

>.|TRBV30|.|TRBJ1-5
CAWSLGGGGQPQHF
TGTGCCTGGAGTCTAGGGGGTGGCGGTCAGCCCCAGCATTTT
>TRBD2|TRBV4-1|.|TRBJ2-5
CASSQGELAGGRLETQYF
TGCGCCAGCAGCCAAGGAGAGCTAGCGGGGGGGCGACTCGAGACCCAGTACTTC
>TRBD1|TRBV5-5|few|TRBJ1-4
CASSYFGQDEDEKLFF
TGTGCCAGCAGCTACTTTGGACAGGACGAAGATGAAAAACTGTTTTTT
>.|TRBV4-3|.|TRBJ1-4
CASSQGRMATNEKLFF
TGCGCCAGCAGCCAGGGGAGGATGGCAACTAATGAAAAACTGTTTTTT
>.|TRBV6-5|.|TRBJ2-1
CASSYRRGGNEQFF
TGTGCCAGCAGTTACAGGAGGGGTGGCAATGAGCAGTTCTTC
>.|TRBV30|few|TRBJ1-2
CAWKLSGSRGYTF
TGTGCCTGGAAATTATCAGGGTCGCGTGGCTACACCTTC
>.|TRBV30|once|TRBJ1-3
CAWSWGGSGNTIYF
TGTGCCTGGAGTTGGGGGGGCTCTGGAAACACCATATATTTT
>TRBD2|TRBV27|.|TRBJ2-1
CASSMFGAGGVNEQFF
TGTGCCAGCAGCATGTTCGGAGCGGGGGGAGTTAATGAGCAGTTCTTC
>TRBD2|TRBV7-3|.|TRBJ2-7
CASSLQSGGTYEQYF
TGTGCCAGCAGCTTACAGAGCGGGGGGACCTACGAGCAGTACTTC
>.|TRBV7-9|.|TRBJ1-6
CASSLSSYNSPLHF
TGTGCCAGCAGCTTAAGTAGTTATAATTCACCCCTCCACTTT
>.|TRBV18|few|TRBJ2-3
CASDTTATDTQYF
TGTGCCAGCGATACGACAGCCACAGATACGCAGTATTTT
>TRBD2|TRBV14|.|TRBJ2-1
CASSSRGGKQFF
TGTGCCAGCAGCTCTCGCGGGGGTAAGCAGTTCTTC
>TRBD1|TRBV5-1|.|TRBJ1-1
CASSLDLRGGTEAFF
TGCGCCAGCAGCCTTGACCTCAGGGGGGGCACTGAAGCTTTCTTT
>.|TRBV10-3|.|TRBJ1-6
CAISEGDYNSPLHF
TGTGCCATCAGTGAAGGGGACTATAATTCACCCCTCCACTTT
>.|TRBV7-3|.|TRBJ2-5
CASSLKPGEGETQYF
TGTGCCAGCAGCTTAAAACCAGGGGAGGGAGAGACCCAGTACTTC
>TRBD1|TRBV11-2|.|TRBJ1-4
CASSLDTGQGITNEKLFF
TGTGCCAGCAGCTTAGATACGGGACAGGGGATCACTAATGAAAAACTGTTTTTT
>.|TRBV4-1|.|TRBJ2-5
CASSQEPNQETQYF
TGCGCCAGCAGCCAAGAGCCAAACCAAGAGACCCAGTACTTC
>.|TRBV15|once|TRBJ2-1
CATSRDTQADEQFF
TGTGCCACCAGCAGAGATACCCAGGCGGATGAGCAGTTCTTC
>.|TRBV7-9|medium-sized|TRBJ2-7
CASSLVQSYEQYF
TGTGCCAGCAGCTTAGTACAGTCCTACGAGCAGTACTTC
>TRBD1|TRBV9|.|TRBJ1-3
CASSSGGLSSGNTIYF
TGTGCCAGCAGCTCAGGGGGCTTAAGCTCTGGAAACACCATATATTTT
>.|TRBV5-1|.|TRBJ1-2
CASSLVGTYGYTF
TGCGCCAGCAGCTTGGTCGGGACTTATGGCTACACCTTC
>.|TRBV5-6|.|TRBJ2-3
CASSLSRVSDTQYF
TGTGCCAGCAGCTTGTCGAGGGTATCAGATACGCAGTATTTT
>.|TRBV6-6|.|TRBJ1-1
CASNPFGGRNTEAFF
TGTGCCAGCAATCCCTTCGGAGGGAGGAACACTGAAGCTTTCTTT
>.|TRBV30|.|TRBJ1-5
CAWTPGPVQPQHF
TGTGCCTGGACTCCAGGCCCAGTTCAGCCCCAGCATTTT
>.|TRBV7-9|.|TRBJ1-1
CASSLSGGTEAFF
TGTGCCAGCAGCTTGTCCGGGGGAACTGAAGCTTTCTTT
>.|TRBV19|few|TRBJ1-2
CASSDRHNYGYTF
TGTGCCAGTAGTGACAGGCATAACTATGGCTACACCTTC
>.|TRBV4-3|.|TRBJ1-1
CASSQVGRAEAEAFF
TGCGCCAGCAGCCAAGTCGGTAGGGCTGAAGCTGAAGCTTTCTTT
>.|TRBV4-3|.|TRBJ1-4
CASSQDRTEKLFF
TGCGCCAGCAGCCAAGATCGGACCGAAAAACTGTTTTTT
>TRBD1|TRBV7-2|.|TRBJ2-7
CASSLVWTGVYEQYF
TGTGCCAGCAGCTTAGTTTGGACAGGGGTGTACGAGCAGTACTTC
>TRBD2|TRBV7-3|.|TRBJ2-1
CASSIGTSSYNEQFF
TGTGCCAGCAGCATCGGGACTAGCTCCTACAATGAGCAGTTCTTC
>TRBD1|TRBV29-1|.|TRBJ2-3
CSVAAGGPDTQYF
TGCAGCGTTGCGGCAGGGGGCCCAGATACGCAGTATTTT
>TRBD1|TRBV7-2|.|TRBJ1-5
CASSVTGGAGQPQHF
TGTGCCAGCAGCGTTACAGGGGGCGCGGGTCAGCCCCAGCATTTT
>TRBD2|TRBV9|.|TRBJ2-7
CASSVGRGGYEQYF
TGTGCCAGCAGCGTAGGTAGGGGAGGGTACGAGCAGTACTTC
>TRBD1|TRBV4-2|.|TRBJ2-3
CASSQAGQGATDTQYF
TGTGCCAGCAGCCAAGCCGGACAGGGGGCTACAGATACGCAGTATTTT
>.|TRBV6-5|once|TRBJ1-2
CASRYTGPYGYTF
TGTGCCAGCAGGTACACAGGACCCTATGGCTACACCTTC
>TRBD1|TRBV6-1|.|TRBJ2-7
CASSSRTGGREQYF
TGTGCCAGCAGTTCTCGGACAGGTGGGCGCGAGCAGTACTTC
>.|TRBV19|.|TRBJ2-2
CASRTRSTGGELFF
TGTGCCAGTAGGACTCGCAGCACCGGCGGGGAGCTGTTTTTT
>.|TRBV6-1|few|TRBJ2-7
CASSADRLHSYEQYF
TGTGCCAGCAGTGCCGACAGGTTGCACTCCTACGAGCAGTACTTC
>TRBD1|TRBV29-1|.|TRBJ1-3
CSGQGAPGNTIYF
TGCAGCGGACAGGGGGCGCCTGGAAACACCATATATTTT
>.|TRBV6-6|.|TRBJ2-7
CASSYSRPPTYEQYF
TGTGCCAGCAGTTACTCGCGCCCCCCAACCTACGAGCAGTACTTC
>TRBD1|TRBV27|.|TRBJ1-1
CASSSRGGTEAFF
TGTGCCAGCAGCTCCAGGGGGGGTACTGAAGCTTTCTTT
>.|TRBV7-7|.|TRBJ1-5
CASSLKNSNQPQHF
TGTGCCAGCAGCTTAAAGAATAGCAATCAGCCCCAGCATTTT
>TRBD1|TRBV7-3|.|TRBJ1-1
CASSSRGQNTEAFF
TGTGCCAGCAGCTCCAGGGGGCAGAACACTGAAGCTTTCTTT
>.|TRBV5-5|.|TRBJ1-3
CASSREGVSGNTIYF
TGTGCCAGCAGCCGAGAGGGCGTCTCTGGAAACACCATATATTTT
>TRBD2|TRBV7-2|once|TRBJ2-5
CASGPPGTSGVETQYF
TGTGCCAGCGGTCCGCCGGGGACTAGCGGGGTAGAGACCCAGTACTTC
>.|TRBV7-8|.|TRBJ2-3
CASSVQGFETDTQYF
TGTGCCAGCAGCGTACAGGGTTTTGAAACAGATACGCAGTATTTT
>.|TRBV28|.|TRBJ1-2
CASSGQWDGYTF
TGTGCCAGCAGTGGGCAGTGGGATGGCTACACCTTC
>.|TRBV2|.|TRBJ2-3
CASSEWQGRTDTQYF
TGTGCCAGCAGTGAATGGCAGGGCCGCACAGATACGCAGTATTTT
>TRBD1|TRBV6-6|.|TRBJ1-4
CASSYGQGMGEKLFF
TGTGCCAGCAGTTACGGACAGGGAATGGGTGAAAAACTGTTTTTT
>.|TRBV2|once|TRBJ1-5
CASSEQPGSNQPQHF
TGTGCCAGCAGTGAACAGCCAGGATCAAATCAGCCCCAGCATTTT
>TRBD2|TRBV18|.|TRBJ2-3
CASSLSSGGRIDTQYF
TGTGCCAGCTCACTTTCTAGCGGGGGGCGTATCGATACGCAGTATTTT
>TRBD1|TRBV19|.|TRBJ1-2
CASSGTAYGYTF
TGTGCCAGTAGCGGGACAGCCTATGGCTACACCTTC
>TRBD1|TRBV7-2|.|TRBJ1-5
CASSTYPGGDQPQHF
TGTGCCAGCAGCACCTATCCAGGGGGCGATCAGCCCCAGCATTTT
>TRBD1|TRBV7-2|.|TRBJ1-2
CASSSAGGNYGYTF
TGTGCCAGCAGCTCTGCAGGGGGTAACTATGGCTACACCTTC
>.|TRBV2|.|TRBJ2-1
CASSEYRGSSYNEQFF
TGTGCCAGCTCCGAGTATAGGGGGAGCTCCTACAATGAGCAGTTCTTC
>.|TRBV2|.|TRBJ1-5
CASSGGLGQPQHF
TGTGCCAGCAGTGGAGGGTTAGGGCAGCCCCAGCATTTT
>.|TRBV14|.|TRBJ1-2
CASSFTGSGGYTF
TGTGCCAGCAGCTTTACAGGGTCCGGTGGCTACACCTTC